The 23 T cell receptor beta chains below were found in one sample sequenced in a study of blood T cell repertoires in COVID-19. Profiled with immunoSEQ multiplex PCR; TCRdb holds only in-frame clones, not every one. The sample records approximately 40,000 clones, about nine tenths being singletons. Sequenced input: peripheral blood. Every receptor here comes from a woman aged 80 or over in a cohort sampled during active or convalescent COVID-19.

The V call is TRBV9, the J call TRBJ1-1; D unresolved. The CDR3 is made up of 16 amino acids. Looked up from germline, CDR1 is SGDLS and CDR2 is YYNGEE. V gave up 0 bases and J gave up 4 bases, with 16 bases separating them. The CDR3 loop reads CASSVEPWAGSTEAFF. CDR3 in DNA: TGTGCCAGCAGCGTAGAGCCTTGGGCGGGGAGCACTGAAGCTTTCTTT.

V and J are TRBV7-6 and TRBJ2-1; 12 bases are shared with TRBD2. The ends lost 5 bases at V and 9 bases at J; junction bases unmatched: 8. This CDR3 has 15 residues. The germline V gene has CDR1 SGHVS and CDR2 FNYEAQ. The CDR3 DNA reads TGTGCCAGCAGCCCTTCGACTAGCGGGAGTGCTGAGCAGTTCTTC. Its protein product is CASSPSTSGSAEQFF. The whole variable domain, filled in from reference TRBV7-6 and TRBJ2-1, reads GAGVSQSPRYKVTKRGQDVALRCDPISGHVSLYWYRQALGQGPEFLTYFNYEAQQDKSGLPNDRFSAERPEGSISTLTIQRTEQRDSAMYRCASSPSTSGSAEQFFGPGTRLTVL.

This rearrangement joins TRBV7-2 to TRBJ2-7, with 8 bases fitting TRBD1. Trimming cost V 5 bases and J 5 bases; bases outside gene matches: 5. CDR3 length: 13 residues. CDR1 and CDR2 (germline): SGHTA, FQGNSA. CDR3 protein: CASSQDRDNEQYF. The CDR3 DNA is TGTGCCAGCAGCCAGGACAGGGACAACGAGCAGTACTTC.

This sequence joins TRBV12-3 or TRBV12-4 and TRBJ1-6; perhaps TRBD1 as D (5 bases). CDR3 length equals 13 residues. V lost 3 bases to trimming and J lost 14 bases, with 14 bases between them. The CDR3 loop is CASSLGEGFALHF. Here the CDR3 DNA reads TGTGCCAGCAGTTTGGGGGAGGGGTTCGCCCTCCACTTT.

This clone is a singleton in its sample. The rearrangement uses TRBV28 and TRBJ2-7, with D perhaps matching TRBD2 (5 bases). CDR1 is MDHEN and CDR2 is SYDVKM in the germline V gene. V lost 5 bases to trimming and J lost 6 bases, with 11 bases between them. This CDR3 is built from 12 residues. The CDR3 loop reads CASSLALGEQYF. The CDR3 region has the DNA TGTGCCAGCAGTCTAGCCCTAGGCGAGCAGTACTTC.

The chain combines TRBV6-4 with TRBJ2-1, with 9 bases matching TRBD2. CDR1 and CDR2 (germline): MRHNA, SNTAGT. V dropped 8 bases and J dropped 0; count of bases not matched to a gene: 8. This CDR3 is built from 16 residues. Written as DNA, the CDR3 is TGTGCCAGCCTGGTGCGGGGGGGCCACTCCTACAATGAGCAGTTCTTC. Protein product: CASLVRGGHSYNEQFF.

The chain couples TRBV30 to TRBJ2-5; TRBD1 aligns across 7 bases. Germline CDR1 is GTSNPN and CDR2 is SVGIG (reference sequence). The CDR3 is 13 amino acids. V lost 6 bases to trimming and J lost 0 bases; unmatched junction nucleotides: 4. CDR3 protein: CACIGQDQETQYF. The CDR3 DNA sequence: TGTGCCTGCATTGGACAGGACCAAGAGACCCAGTACTTC. Drawing the rest from reference TRBV30 and TRBJ2-5, the complete variable domain is SQTIHQWPATLVQPVGSPLSLECTVEGTSNPNLYWYRQAAGRGLQLLFYSVGIGQISSEVPQNLSASRPQDRQFILSSKKLLLSDSGFYLCACIGQDQETQYFGPGTRLLVL.

The gene calls are TRBV6-1 and TRBJ2-3, with D perhaps TRBD1 (6 bases). This CDR3 is 16 amino acids long. Trimming took 2 bases from V and 4 from J, leaving 16 bases between them. Germline V lookup: CDR1 MNHNS, CDR2 SASEGT. The CDR3 spells CASSERWGKGADTQYF. CDR3 in DNA: TGTGCCAGCAGTGAAAGGTGGGGAAAGGGGGCAGATACGCAGTATTTT.

The rearrangement joins TRBV11-2 to TRBJ1-4; 9 bases align to TRBD1. The CDR3 is made up of 15 amino acids. The junction had 2 bases not matched to a gene; V was cut back by 2 bases and J by 4 bases. Looked up from germline, CDR1 is SGHAT and CDR2 is FQNNGV. The CDR3 nucleotides are TGTGCCAGCAGCTTATGGGGACAGGGTAATGAAAAACTGTTTTTT. Amino acid sequence: CASSLWGQGNEKLFF.

DNA of the CDR3: TGCGCCAGCAGCCAAGATACGGGGACAGGGGGACTCTACACCTTC. As protein: CASSQDTGTGGLYTF. The genes are TRBV4-3 and TRBJ1-2, with 11 bases fitting TRBD1. V lost 0 bases, J lost 10 bases, and 7 bases stayed unmatched. CDR3 length: 15 amino acids. Germline V lookup: CDR1 LGHNA, CDR2 YSLEER.

This rearrangement joins TRBV11-2 to TRBJ1-6; D not resolved. The length of the CDR3 is 12 residues. The V and J ends lost 5 bases and 5 bases respectively, with 4 bases between them. CDR1 SGHAT and CDR2 FQNNGV come from the germline V gene. The CDR3 is CASSANNSPLHF. The CDR3 DNA sequence: TGTGCCAGCAGCGCGAATAATTCACCCCTCCACTTT.

V usage is TRBV24-1 and J usage is TRBJ2-1, with D possibly matching TRBD2 (6 bases). Germline values: CDR1 KGHDR, CDR2 SFDVKD. Trimming took off 5 bases at V and 8 bases at J, with 12 bases between the two ends. The CDR3 has 13 amino acids. CDR3 sequence: CATSGRAGHEQFF. The CDR3 coding sequence is TGTGCCACCAGTGGGCGGGCGGGGCATGAGCAGTTCTTC.

The V gene is TRBV30, the J gene TRBJ2-5; D remains unclear. Germline V gives CDR1 GTSNPN, CDR2 SVGIG (reference sequence). The CDR3 sequence is 11 residues long. V lost 4 bases and J 7 bases, leaving 10 bases between the germline ends. The CDR3 spells CAWNLPPTQYF. CDR3 coding DNA: TGTGCCTGGAATCTCCCCCCGACCCAGTACTTC. Full variable domain (remainder filled in from reference TRBV30 and TRBJ2-5): SQTIHQWPATLVQPVGSPLSLECTVEGTSNPNLYWYRQAAGRGLQLLFYSVGIGQISSEVPQNLSASRPQDRQFILSSKKLLLSDSGFYLCAWNLPPTQYFGPGTRLLVL.

J is TRBJ1-2 and V is TRBV6-6, with 10 bases lining up with TRBD1. V shed 5 bases and J 8 bases; nucleotides not matched to a gene: 5. Germline lookup yields CDR1 MNHNY and CDR2 SVGAGI (reference sequence). The CDR3 length is 13 residues. The CDR3 loop is CASSHGTGEGYTF. The CDR3 nucleotides are TGTGCCAGCAGTCACGGGACAGGGGAAGGCTACACCTTC.

This sequence joins TRBV6-5 and TRBJ1-1, with 7 bases aligning to TRBD1. V shed 6 bases and J 7 bases; nucleotides not matched to a gene: 8. The CDR3 totals 13 residues. CDR1 MNHEY and CDR2 SVGAGI come from the germline V gene. In nucleotides, the CDR3 is TGTGCCAGCAGCTCCGGGACAGATTTTGAAGCTTTCTTT. This codes for CASSSGTDFEAFF.

The chain employs TRBV5-4 and TRBJ1-2; D is perhaps TRBD1 (6 bases). The CDR3 spans 15 residues. V lost 4 bases, J lost 0 bases, and 13 bases lay in between. Per germline, CDR1 SGHNT and CDR2 YYREEE (reference sequence). As DNA, the CDR3 is TGTGCCAGCAGCCCGGGGGGCACGGCTAACTATGGCTACACCTTC. It encodes CASSPGGTANYGYTF. Variable domain in full (rest from reference TRBV5-4 and TRBJ1-2): ETGVTQSPTHLIKTRGQQVTLRCSSQSGHNTVSWYQQALGQGPQFIFQYYREEENGRGNFPPRFSGLQFPNYSSELNVNALELDDSALYLCASSPGGTANYGYTFGSGTRLTVV.

The J gene is TRBJ1-3, the V gene TRBV9, with unresolved D. Trimming took off 2 bases at V and 0 bases at J, with 18 bases between the two ends. This CDR3 spans 18 amino acids. Germline-derived CDR1 and CDR2 are SGDLS and YYNGEE. The CDR3 loop is CASSVGPVASSSGNTIYF. The DNA for the CDR3 is TGTGCCAGCAGCGTGGGCCCGGTGGCGTCGAGCTCTGGAAACACCATATATTTT.

This sequence joins TRBV7-2 and TRBJ2-7; the D is unclear. V shed 1 base and J shed 2 bases, with 9 bases lying between them. The CDR3 is 14 amino acids. Germline values: CDR1 SGHTA, CDR2 FQGNSA. The CDR3 region has the DNA TGTGCCAGCAGCTTAGGTCCCGTAGCCTACGAGCAGTACTTC. It translates to CASSLGPVAYEQYF.

This clone was recorded many times. V and J are TRBV11-3 and TRBJ2-1; no definite D call. Per germline, CDR1 SGHNT and CDR2 YENEEA. Trimming shortened V by 0 bases and J by 15 bases, and 18 bases separated the two germline ends. This CDR3 is 14 amino acids long. DNA of the CDR3: TGTGCCAGCAGCTTAGATTTGATATCCACCACTTTGTTCTTC. This translates into CASSLDLISTTLFF.

This chain links TRBV7-8 with TRBJ2-1, with 7 bases that match TRBD1. V lost 2 bases to trimming and J lost 4 bases; unmatched junction nucleotides: 5. This CDR3 comprises 15 residues. CDR1 SGHVS and CDR2 FQNEAQ come from the germline V gene. CDR3 region: CASSLRDSLYNEQFF. Written as DNA, the CDR3 is TGTGCCAGCAGCTTACGGGACAGCCTTTACAATGAGCAGTTCTTC.

The chain employs TRBV7-2 and TRBJ1-2; D unresolved. Germline CDR1 SGHTA, CDR2 FQGNSA. Trimming removed 1 base from V and 6 bases from J, with 9 bases in between. The CDR3 is made up of 13 amino acids. The CDR3 DNA sequence: TGTGCCAGCAGCTTAGGCCAGGCTAATGGCTACACCTTC. This gives the protein CASSLGQANGYTF.

The chain has TRBV7-8 and TRBJ2-7, with D possibly being TRBD2 (6 bases). This CDR3 comprises 15 residues. Deletions cut 1 base from V and 1 base from J, with 11 bases between. The germline V gene encodes CDR1 SGHVS and CDR2 FQNEAQ. The CDR3 sequence: CASSLVDYLSYEQYF. The CDR3, as DNA: TGTGCCAGCAGCTTAGTGGACTACCTGTCCTACGAGCAGTACTTC.

In nucleotides, the CDR3 is TGTGCCATCATGAAACAGGGAATCCGGAACACCGGGGAGCTGTTTTTT. This gives the protein CAIMKQGIRNTGELFF. V is TRBV10-3 and J is TRBJ2-2; D is possibly TRBD1 (6 bases). CDR1 is ENHRY, CDR2 SYGVKD, per germline. Trimming stripped 7 bases from V and 1 base from J, with 16 bases between. This CDR3 has 16 amino acids.